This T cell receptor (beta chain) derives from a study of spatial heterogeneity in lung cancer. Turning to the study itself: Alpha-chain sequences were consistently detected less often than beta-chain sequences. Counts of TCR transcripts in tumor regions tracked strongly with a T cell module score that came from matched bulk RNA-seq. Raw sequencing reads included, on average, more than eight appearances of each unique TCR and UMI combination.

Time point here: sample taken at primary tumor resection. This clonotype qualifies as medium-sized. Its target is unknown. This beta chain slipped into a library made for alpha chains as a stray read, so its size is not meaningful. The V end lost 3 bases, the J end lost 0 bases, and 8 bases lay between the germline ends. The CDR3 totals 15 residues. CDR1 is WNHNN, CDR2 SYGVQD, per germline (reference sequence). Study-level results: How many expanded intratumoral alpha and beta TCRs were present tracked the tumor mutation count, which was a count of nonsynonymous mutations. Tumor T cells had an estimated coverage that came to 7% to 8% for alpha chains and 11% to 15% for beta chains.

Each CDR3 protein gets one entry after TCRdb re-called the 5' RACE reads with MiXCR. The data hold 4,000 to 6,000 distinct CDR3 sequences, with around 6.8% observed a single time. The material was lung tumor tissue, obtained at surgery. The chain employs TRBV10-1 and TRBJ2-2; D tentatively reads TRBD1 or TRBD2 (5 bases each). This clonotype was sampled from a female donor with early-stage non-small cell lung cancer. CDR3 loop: CASSDRGPNTGELFF. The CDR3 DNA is TGCGCCAGCAGTGATCGGGGCCCGAACACCGGGGAGCTGTTTTTT.